The clone carrying this TCR beta chain turned up a few times. The target antigen is unknown. The V gene lost 7 bases and the J gene lost 4 bases, with 17 bases spanning the gap. This CDR3 region has 15 residues. The germline gives CDR1 SGHTA, CDR2 FQGNSA. The source of the sample is a study of T-cell reconstitution after alpha-beta-depleted transplantation in children. Study-wide findings and caveats: Newly made T cells mostly supplied T-cell counts and diversity one year after transplant. Expanded graft clones numbering several hundred reportedly gave rise to alpha-beta T cells about two months after transplant.

A library of TCRbeta sequences, prepared with unique molecular identifiers, was generated. MiXCR, applied by TCRdb to the PCR reads, yields one record per CDR3 protein. The sample has 250,000 to 300,000 distinct CDR3 sequences, over 9% seen once. This TCR came from a boy under two years old with acute myeloid leukemia, due to receive a stem cell transplant. The chain combines TRBV7-2 with TRBJ2-1, with D perhaps TRBD2 (5 bases). The specimen was PBMCs, collected before TCRalphabeta/CD19-depleted stem cell transplant. The CDR3 is CASNPSGGGYNEQFF. The CDR3 DNA follows: TGTGCCAGCAACCCCTCTGGTGGCGGGTACAATGAGCAGTTCTTC. Complete variable domain (other parts from reference TRBV7-2 and TRBJ2-1): GAGVSQSPSNKVTEKGKDVELRCDPISGHTALYWYRQSLGQGLEFLIYFQGNSAPDKSGLPSDRFSAERTGGSVSTLTIQRTQQEDSAVYLCASNPSGGGYNEQFFGPGTRLTVL.